The rows below give T cell receptor beta chains drawn from one sample of a study of blood T cell repertoires in COVID-19. The repertoire was sequenced with immunoSEQ multiplex PCR; TCRdb's copy has only in-frame clones and lacks some. The table has 200,000 to 250,000 clones, around 84% seen once. Sequenced material: peripheral blood. The receptors stem from a man in his sixties with acute or convalescent COVID-19. The conserved cysteine and the conserved F or W are not part of the CDR3 here.

TRBV14 | ASSPQLSDTQY
TRBV13 | ASSRTSGGYYEQY
TRBV18 | ASSPGQIATNEKLF
TRBV9 | ASSVDGAGNEKLF
TRBV6-2/TRBV6-3 | ASSYAGGGNQPQH
TRBV12-3/TRBV12-4 | ASSAQAARGYT
TRBV18 | ASSPGLGETQY
TRBV4-1 | ASSQAGGPQTGELF
TRBV18 | ASSLLDRADEAF
TRBV2 | ASSDGGGAKNEQY
TRBV6-5 | ASIPWGVPDTQY
TRBV24-1 | ATSDATGGAFNEQF
TRBV27 | ASSTTGGGSPLH
TRBV21-1 | ASSKPTGDTEAF
TRBV19 | ASSTPETGGYEQY
TRBV25-1 | ASSAWTATEAF
TRBV6-5 | ASRRGQGAYNEQF
TRBV28 | ASSPFPSSNQPQH
TRBV5-5 | ASSLAPTINEKLF
TRBV30 | AWSVPGSGGFNEQF
TRBV12-3/TRBV12-4 | ASSLADRETQY
TRBV18 | ASSQGSNQPQH
TRBV10-1 | ASSELHKSISNEQF
TRBV6-5 | ASSRGLKYGYT
TRBV2 | ASSDNRGGYGYT
TRBV6-5 | ASLSDRAKNTEAF
TRBV20-1 | SASIRGDNYGYT
TRBV19 | ASSIVGAGRENIQY
TRBV2 | ASSDRGYNSPLH
TRBV6-2/TRBV6-3 | ASSWPASYEQY
TRBV4-2 | ASSQGRGEQETQY
TRBV7-2 | ASSRSGGRETQY
TRBV5-1 | ASSDGWRNEQY
TRBV5-1 | ASSLDRGHGELF
TRBV18 | ASSPPQKIQETQY
TRBV5-4 | ASSSGMGHYGYT
TRBV6-2/TRBV6-3 | ASTPYPTGHPYEQY
TRBV29-1 | SATEGGFETEAF
TRBV7-8 | ASSLLTNLASETQY
TRBV19 | ASSPGGETQY
TRBV9 | ASSVGGGTYEQY
TRBV3-1/TRBV3-2 | ASSLGLDNSPLH
TRBV16 | ASSGGYREETQY
TRBV5-1 | ASSLEGVRDTEAF
TRBV4-1 | ASSQEGRGTEAF
TRBV5-1 | ASSLNGAPGGQY
TRBV12-3/TRBV12-4 | ASDGHGRGYT
TRBV5-1 | ASSLGRDTQY
TRBV7-3 | ASSLEGGSRTGELF
TRBV30 | AWSDPPGGEYNEQF
TRBV5-6 | ASSWGQYTWNEQY